One and the same sample provided the 7 T cell receptor beta chains below, sequenced in a study of cytomegalovirus exposure and HLA in healthy donors. PCR primers comprised 60 Vbeta and 13 Jbeta primers. The repertoire was sequenced with immunoSEQ multiplex PCR; TCRdb's copy has only in-frame clones and lacks some. Among 95,000 to 150,000 clones listed, more than 60% were seen once. Material for sequencing was PBMCs. These receptors came from a woman aged 40 to 50 in good health and CMV-seropositive.

This clone was detected only a few times. V and J are TRBV4-1 and TRBJ2-2; 7 nucleotides agree with TRBD2. CDR1 is MGHRA, CDR2 YSYEKL, per germline. This CDR3 has 14 residues. The J segment lost 1 base and the V segment lost 4 bases, leaving 0 bases of the junction unmatched. In DNA form, the CDR3 reads TGCGCCAGCAGCCGCGGGAGGAACACCGGGGAGCTGTTTTTT. The encoded protein is CASSRGRNTGELFF.

This clone has a handful of counts. This chain connects TRBV27 to TRBJ1-3; TRBD1 is a possible D gene (5 bases). The germline V and J ends were trimmed by 9 bases and 0 bases, with 15 bases remaining between them. CDR3 length: 15 amino acids. From germline, CDR1 is MNHEY and CDR2 SMNVEV (reference sequence). The DNA of the CDR3 is TGTGCCAGTCGCCATGGGGCTGACTCTGGAAACACCATATATTTT. The encoded protein is CASRHGADSGNTIYF.

The rearrangement uses TRBV28 and TRBJ1-2; maybe TRBD1 (6 bases). Deletions cut 7 bases from V and 4 bases from J, with 10 bases between. Germline CDR1 MDHEN, CDR2 SYDVKM. The CDR3 is 12 amino acids. CDR3 bases: TGTGCCAGCAAGAAACAGGGCTATGGCTACACCTTC. Residues: CASKKQGYGYTF.

The V gene is TRBV19, the J gene TRBJ2-1; 7 bases fit TRBD1. Germline lookup yields CDR1 LNHDA and CDR2 SQIVND (reference sequence). V was pared by 6 bases and J by 6 bases, with 5 bases of the junction left unmatched. This CDR3 has 13 amino acids. The CDR3 sequence is CASSGQVGNEQFF. As DNA, the CDR3 is TGTGCCAGTAGCGGACAGGTGGGCAATGAGCAGTTCTTC. The full variable domain, its missing parts supplied by reference TRBV19 and TRBJ2-1, is DGGITQSPKYLFRKEGQNVTLSCEQNLNHDAMYWYRQDPGQGLRLIYYSQIVNDFQKGDIAEGYSVSREKKESFPLTVTSAQKNPTAFYLCASSGQVGNEQFFGPGTRLTVL.

This chain links TRBV4-2 with TRBJ2-1, with D possibly being TRBD2 (5 bases). This CDR3 region has 16 residues. The ends were cut back, 0 bases at V and 3 bases at J, with 12 bases in the middle. Germline V gene lookup returns CDR1 LGHNA and CDR2 YNFKEQ. The DNA of the CDR3 is TGTGCCAGCAGCCAAGATCCCCAGCGGAACTACAATGAGCAGTTCTTC. Residues: CASSQDPQRNYNEQFF.

The CDR3 here is CASSLSAYEQYF. CDR3 bases: TGTGCCAGCAGTCTGAGTGCCTACGAGCAGTACTTC. The chain couples TRBV2 to TRBJ2-7, with D unresolved. From germline, CDR1 is SNHLY and CDR2 FYNNEI. Trimming removed 5 bases from V and 2 bases from J, with 7 bases in between. The CDR3 has 12 residues.

The chain joins TRBV6-5 to TRBJ1-4; D perhaps matches TRBD1 (5 bases). The germline gives CDR1 MNHEY, CDR2 SVGAGI. CDR3 length equals 15 residues. V was pared by 5 bases and J by 8 bases, with 18 bases between. The CDR3 region is CASSPKGMGGEKLFF. The CDR3 DNA is TGTGCCAGCAGTCCCAAGGGGATGGGAGGCGAAAAACTGTTTTTT.